This T cell receptor (beta chain) was retrieved from a study of T-cell reconstitution after alpha-beta-depleted transplantation in children. Unique molecular identifiers were built into the TCRbeta library. TCRdb redid the calling of the PCR reads with MiXCR, one entry per CDR3 protein. The table records 15,000 to 20,000 distinct CDR3 sequences, about 5% of them present only once. Trimming shortened V by 6 bases and J by 3 bases, and 12 bases separated the two germline ends. The CDR3 is 13 residues long. The germline V gene encodes CDR1 MNHEY and CDR2 SMNVEV (reference sequence). This clonotype was seen at least ten times.

This specimen was PBMCs, taken before TCRalphabeta/CD19-depleted stem cell transplant. The receptor comes from a boy younger than 18 with acute lymphoblastic leukemia, due to receive a stem cell transplant. The rearrangement uses TRBV27 and TRBJ2-7; D might be TRBD2 (5 bases). The CDR3 nucleotides are TGTGCCAGCAGCCCGACGGGATACTACGAGCAGTACTTC. Its translation is CASSPTGYYEQYF.